Following are 10 T cell receptor beta chains from one sample sequenced in a study of CD8 T cells in Susac syndrome. RNA in amounts of roughly 0.5 to 1 ug was reverse transcribed with random hexamers. MiXCR was run by TCRdb on the immunoSEQ multiplex PCR reads, yielding one entry per CDR3 protein. This sample has about 150,000 distinct CDR3 sequences, with just under 95% found just once. Sequenced: CD8+ T cells from PBMCs. The receptors shown here come from a human donor with multiple sclerosis.

This chain joins TRBV4-1 and TRBJ1-1, with 7 bases lining up with TRBD1. Germline CDR1 and CDR2: MGHRA and YSYEKL. V was pared by 2 bases and J by 1 base, with 1 base of the junction left unmatched. The CDR3 is 14 residues long. CDR3 sequence: CASSQRTGNTEAFF. The CDR3 DNA follows: TGCGCCAGCAGCCAAAGGACAGGGAACACTGAAGCTTTCTTT.

This chain uses TRBV5-6 with TRBJ2-4; D remains unclear. The CDR3 length is 14 residues. The germline CDR1 and CDR2 sequences are SGHDT and YYEEEE. Trimming shortened V by 0 bases and J by 0 bases, and 4 bases separated the two germline ends. The CDR3 DNA sequence: TGTGCCAGCAGCTTGGCAGTAGCCAAAAACATTCAGTACTTC. It encodes CASSLAVAKNIQYF.

The chain carries TRBV5-1 and TRBJ1-5, with TRBD1 matching 8 bases. The V gene end was trimmed by 3 bases and the J gene end by 3 bases; junction bases not matched to a gene: 11. Germline-derived CDR1 and CDR2 are SGHRS and YFSETQ. The CDR3 spans 17 residues. The CDR3 protein is CASSSEPGQGNNQPQHF. DNA for the CDR3: TGCGCCAGCAGCTCCGAACCAGGACAGGGCAACAATCAGCCCCAGCATTTT.

The V gene is TRBV6-2 or TRBV6-3, the J gene TRBJ2-7; TRBD2 aligns across 11 bases. Germline V gene lookup returns CDR1 MNHEY and CDR2 SVGEGT. The CDR3 has 14 amino acids. Trimming took 7 bases from V and 3 from J; bases not matched to a gene: 5. Here the CDR3 DNA reads TGTGCCAGCACCTTACTAGCGGGGGACTACGAGCAGTACTTC. Protein: CASTLLAGDYEQYF.

This sequence joins TRBV27 and TRBJ1-6, with D perhaps TRBD1 (5 bases). The CDR3 is 14 residues long. Trimming pared 6 bases from V and 6 bases from J, leaving 12 bases between. Germline CDR1 is MNHEY and CDR2 is SMNVEV (reference sequence). CDR3 sequence: CASSLPGVNSPLHF. CDR3 nucleotide sequence: TGTGCCAGCAGCTTGCCGGGGGTTAATTCACCCCTCCACTTT.

This chain joins TRBV12-5 and TRBJ2-1; D is possibly TRBD2 (6 bases). CDR1 is LGHNT and CDR2 is FRNRAP in the germline V gene. CDR3 size: 14 residues. V was pared by 3 bases and J by 6 bases, with 12 bases between. The CDR3 nucleotides are TGTGCTAGTGGTTTAGGAGGGACGGGCAATGAGCAGTTCTTC. Protein product: CASGLGGTGNEQFF.

The table lists this clonotype with a count of one. The chain is built from TRBV7-8 and TRBJ2-1; D uncertain. CDR1 and CDR2 from the germline V gene are SGHVS and FQNEAQ. This CDR3 is built from 15 residues. Trimming took off 2 bases at V and 0 bases at J, with 8 bases between the two ends. The CDR3 nucleotides are TGTGCCAGCAGCTTATACTCGAACTCCTACAATGAGCAGTTCTTC. It translates to CASSLYSNSYNEQFF.

The chain recombines TRBV10-3 with TRBJ1-2, with TRBD1 as a possible D gene (5 bases). Trimming left V 4 bases short and J 3 bases short, with 15 bases between. CDR3 length equals 15 residues. Germline V gene lookup returns CDR1 ENHRY and CDR2 SYGVKD. The CDR3 DNA follows: TGTGCCATCAGTGCAGAGGGGACGACTGACTATGGCTACACCTTC. This sequence encodes CAISAEGTTDYGYTF.

In nucleotides, the CDR3 is TGTGCCAGCAGCCAAGGGACACCCAGGGTAAGCTACACCTTC. This codes for CASSQGTPRVSYTF. The chain is built from TRBV14 and TRBJ1-2; the D gene is possibly TRBD1 (5 bases). This CDR3 is 14 amino acids long. Trimming left V 1 base short and J 9 bases short, with 15 bases between. Germline CDR1 reads SGHDN; CDR2 reads FVKESK.

This clonotype has more than one count but fewer than ten. The V call is TRBV7-8, the J call TRBJ2-5, with D possibly being TRBD1 (5 bases). V lost 1 base and J 2 bases, leaving 5 bases between the germline ends. CDR1 SGHVS and CDR2 FQNEAQ come from the germline V gene. The CDR3 covers 13 residues. This chain's CDR3 is CASSLDRQETQYF. The DNA of the CDR3 is TGTGCCAGCAGCTTAGACAGGCAAGAGACCCAGTACTTC.